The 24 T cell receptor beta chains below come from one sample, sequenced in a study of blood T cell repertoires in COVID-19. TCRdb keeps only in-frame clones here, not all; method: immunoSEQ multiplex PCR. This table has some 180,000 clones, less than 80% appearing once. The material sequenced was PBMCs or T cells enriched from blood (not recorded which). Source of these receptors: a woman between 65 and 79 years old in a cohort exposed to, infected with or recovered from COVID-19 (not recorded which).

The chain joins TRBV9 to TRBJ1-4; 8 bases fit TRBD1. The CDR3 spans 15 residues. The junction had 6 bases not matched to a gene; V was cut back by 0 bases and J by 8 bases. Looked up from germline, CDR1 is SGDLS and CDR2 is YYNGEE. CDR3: CASSVEPGGREKLFF. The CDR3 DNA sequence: TGTGCCAGCAGCGTAGAGCCAGGGGGCCGAGAAAAACTGTTTTTT.

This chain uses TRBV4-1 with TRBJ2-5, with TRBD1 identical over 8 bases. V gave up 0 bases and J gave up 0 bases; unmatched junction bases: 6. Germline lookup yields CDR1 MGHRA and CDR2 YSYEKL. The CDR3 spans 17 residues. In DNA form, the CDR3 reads TGCGCCAGCAGCCAAGATGAGGGACAGGCGTACCAAGAGACCCAGTACTTC. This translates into CASSQDEGQAYQETQYF.

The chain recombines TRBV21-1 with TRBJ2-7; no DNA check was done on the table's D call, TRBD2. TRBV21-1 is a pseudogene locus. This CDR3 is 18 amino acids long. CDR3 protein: CASSKGGTSIRASYEQYF. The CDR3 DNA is TGTGCCAGCAGCAAAGGAGGGACTTCAATAAGGGCCTCCTACGAGCAGTACTTC.

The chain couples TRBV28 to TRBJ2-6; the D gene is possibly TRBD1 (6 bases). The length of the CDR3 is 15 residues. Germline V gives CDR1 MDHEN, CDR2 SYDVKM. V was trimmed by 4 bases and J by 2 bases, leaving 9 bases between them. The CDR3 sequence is CASSSYRAGANVLTF. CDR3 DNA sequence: TGTGCCAGCAGTTCGTACAGGGCTGGGGCCAACGTCCTGACTTTC. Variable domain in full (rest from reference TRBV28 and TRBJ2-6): DVKVTQSSRYLVKRTGEKVFLECVQDMDHENMFWYRQDPGLGLRLIYFSYDVKMKEKGDIPEGYSVSREKKERFSLILESASTNQTSMYLCASSSYRAGANVLTFGAGSRLTVL.

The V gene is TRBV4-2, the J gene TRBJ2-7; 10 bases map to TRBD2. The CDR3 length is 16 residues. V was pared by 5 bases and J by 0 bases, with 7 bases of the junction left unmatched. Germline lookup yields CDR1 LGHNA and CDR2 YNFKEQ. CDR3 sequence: CASSGLAGDFSYEQYF. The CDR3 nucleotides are TGTGCCAGCAGCGGGCTAGCGGGAGATTTCTCCTACGAGCAGTACTTC.

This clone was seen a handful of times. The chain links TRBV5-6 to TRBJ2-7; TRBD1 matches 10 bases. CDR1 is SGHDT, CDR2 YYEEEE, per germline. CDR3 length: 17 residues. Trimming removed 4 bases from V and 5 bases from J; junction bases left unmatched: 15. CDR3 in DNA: TGTGCCAGCAGCCGAGCTGTGACCGGGACAGGGGCCCACGAGCAGTACTTC. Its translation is CASSRAVTGTGAHEQYF.

The DNA of the CDR3 is TGTGCCTGGAGTGTTTCCCTCGTACTGCCGGAAGCTTTCTTT. Translating it yields CAWSVSLVLPEAFF. The chain links TRBV30 to TRBJ1-1; D gene uncertain. V was trimmed by 0 bases and J by 8 bases, leaving 16 bases between them. Germline assignment: CDR1 GTSNPN and CDR2 SVGIG (reference sequence). This CDR3 region has 14 residues.

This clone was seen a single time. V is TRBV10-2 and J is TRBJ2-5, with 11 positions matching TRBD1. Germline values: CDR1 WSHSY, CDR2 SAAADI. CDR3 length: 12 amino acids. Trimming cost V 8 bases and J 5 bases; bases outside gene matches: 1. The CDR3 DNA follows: TGCGCCAGCGGACAGGGGGCGGAGACCCAGTACTTC. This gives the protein CASGQGAETQYF.

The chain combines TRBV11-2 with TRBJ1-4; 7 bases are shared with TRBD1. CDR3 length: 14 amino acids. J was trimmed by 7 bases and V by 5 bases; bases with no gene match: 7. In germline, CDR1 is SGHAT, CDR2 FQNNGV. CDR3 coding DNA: TGTGCCAGCAGCCTCGACAGGGTAACTGAAAAACTGTTTTTT. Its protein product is CASSLDRVTEKLFF.

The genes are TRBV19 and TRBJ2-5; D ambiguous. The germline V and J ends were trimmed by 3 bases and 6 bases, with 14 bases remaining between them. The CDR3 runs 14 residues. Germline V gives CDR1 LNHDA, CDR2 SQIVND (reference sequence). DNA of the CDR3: TGTGCCAGTAGTATGTCGCAGAATACAAAGACCCAGTACTTC. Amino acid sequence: CASSMSQNTKTQYF.

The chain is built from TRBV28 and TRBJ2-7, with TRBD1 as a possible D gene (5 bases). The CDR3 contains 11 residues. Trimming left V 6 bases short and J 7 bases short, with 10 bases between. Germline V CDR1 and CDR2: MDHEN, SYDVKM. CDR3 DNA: TGTGCCAGCAGACTCTACAGGGAGCAGTACTTC. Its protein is CASRLYREQYF.

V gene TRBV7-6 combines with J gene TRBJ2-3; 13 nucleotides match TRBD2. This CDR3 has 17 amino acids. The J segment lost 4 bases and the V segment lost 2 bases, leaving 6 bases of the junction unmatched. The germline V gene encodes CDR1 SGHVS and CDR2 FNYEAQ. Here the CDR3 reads CASSLWTSGSGADTQYF. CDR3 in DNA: TGTGCCAGCAGCTTATGGACTAGCGGGAGTGGGGCAGATACGCAGTATTTT.

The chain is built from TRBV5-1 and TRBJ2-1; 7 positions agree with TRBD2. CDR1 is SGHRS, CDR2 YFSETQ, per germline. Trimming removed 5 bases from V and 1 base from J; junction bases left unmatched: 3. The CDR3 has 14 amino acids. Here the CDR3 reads CASRRELSYNEQFF. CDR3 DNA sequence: TGCGCCAGCAGGCGGGAGTTGTCCTACAATGAGCAGTTCTTC.

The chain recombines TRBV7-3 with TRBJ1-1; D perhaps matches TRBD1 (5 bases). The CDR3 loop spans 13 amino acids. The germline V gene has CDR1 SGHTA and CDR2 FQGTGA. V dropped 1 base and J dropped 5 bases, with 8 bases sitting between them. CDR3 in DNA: TGTGCCAGCAGCTTAATGGGGGGAACTGAAGCTTTCTTT. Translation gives CASSLMGGTEAFF.

The CDR3 is CASSVWDRGDEKLFF. The CDR3 coding sequence is TGTGCCAGCAGCGTGTGGGACAGGGGAGATGAAAAACTGTTTTTT. This chain links TRBV11-3 with TRBJ1-4; 10 nucleotides align to TRBD1. Germline V lookup: CDR1 SGHNT, CDR2 YENEEA. V gave up 5 bases and J gave up 6 bases; unmatched junction bases: 6. The CDR3 has 15 residues.

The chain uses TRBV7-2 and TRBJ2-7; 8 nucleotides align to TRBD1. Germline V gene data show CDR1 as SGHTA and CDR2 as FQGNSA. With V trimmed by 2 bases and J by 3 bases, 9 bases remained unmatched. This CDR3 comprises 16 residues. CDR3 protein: CASSLMSRGPIYEQYF. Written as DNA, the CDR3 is TGTGCCAGCAGCTTAATGTCCAGGGGGCCTATCTACGAGCAGTACTTC.

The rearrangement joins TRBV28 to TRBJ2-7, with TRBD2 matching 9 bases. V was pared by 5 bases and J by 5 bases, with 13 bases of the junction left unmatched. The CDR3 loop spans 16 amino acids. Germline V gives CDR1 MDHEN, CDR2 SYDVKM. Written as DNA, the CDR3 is TGTGCCAGCAGTCCTATACCCGGGACTAGCAGGGACGAGCAGTACTTC. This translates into CASSPIPGTSRDEQYF.

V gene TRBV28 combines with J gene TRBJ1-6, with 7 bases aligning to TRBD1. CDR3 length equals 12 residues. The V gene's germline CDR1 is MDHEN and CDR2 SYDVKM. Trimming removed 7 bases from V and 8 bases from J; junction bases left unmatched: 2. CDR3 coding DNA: TGTGCCAGCAACAGGGGAGATTCACCCCTCCACTTT. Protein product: CASNRGDSPLHF.

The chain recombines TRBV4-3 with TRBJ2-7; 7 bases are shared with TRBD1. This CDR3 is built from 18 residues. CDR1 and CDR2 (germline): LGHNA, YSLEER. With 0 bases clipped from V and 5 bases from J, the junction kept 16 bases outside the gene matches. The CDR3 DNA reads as TGCGCCAGCAGCCAAGATCCTACGAGACAGGGAGCGAAGGACGAGCAGTACTTC. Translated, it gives CASSQDPTRQGAKDEQYF.

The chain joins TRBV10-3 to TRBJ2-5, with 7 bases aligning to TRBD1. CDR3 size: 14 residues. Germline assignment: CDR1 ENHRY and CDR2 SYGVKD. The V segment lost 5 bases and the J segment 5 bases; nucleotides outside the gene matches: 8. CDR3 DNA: TGTGCCATCAGTTCCGACAGGGTCTTGGAGACCCAGTACTTC. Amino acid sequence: CAISSDRVLETQYF.

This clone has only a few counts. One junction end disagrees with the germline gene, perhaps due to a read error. CDR3 protein: CASSQDRDRPLLAF. In DNA form, the CDR3 reads TGTGCCAGCAGCCAAGACCGGGACAGACCCTTGTTGGCCTTC. The genes are TRBV3-1 (or the pseudogene TRBV3-2) and TRBJ1-2; 7 nucleotides agree with TRBD1. The CDR3 runs 14 residues. Germline V gene sequence: CDR1 LGHDT, CDR2 YNNKEL (reference sequence).

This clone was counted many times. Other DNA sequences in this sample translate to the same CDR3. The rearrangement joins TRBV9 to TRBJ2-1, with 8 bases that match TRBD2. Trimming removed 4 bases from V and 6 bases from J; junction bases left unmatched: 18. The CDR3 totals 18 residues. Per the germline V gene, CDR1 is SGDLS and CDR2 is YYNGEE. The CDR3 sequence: CASSPLPGGAGARNEQFF. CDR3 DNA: TGTGCCAGCAGCCCTCTCCCCGGGGGGGCGGGAGCGCGCAATGAGCAGTTCTTC.

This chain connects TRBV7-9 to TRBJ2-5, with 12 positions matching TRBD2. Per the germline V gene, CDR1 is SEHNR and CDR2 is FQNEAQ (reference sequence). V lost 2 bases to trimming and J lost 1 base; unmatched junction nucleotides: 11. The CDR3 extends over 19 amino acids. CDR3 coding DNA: TGTGCCAGCAGCTTATGGCTAGCGGGAGGGGGTCGACTCCAAGAGACCCAGTACTTC. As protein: CASSLWLAGGGRLQETQYF.

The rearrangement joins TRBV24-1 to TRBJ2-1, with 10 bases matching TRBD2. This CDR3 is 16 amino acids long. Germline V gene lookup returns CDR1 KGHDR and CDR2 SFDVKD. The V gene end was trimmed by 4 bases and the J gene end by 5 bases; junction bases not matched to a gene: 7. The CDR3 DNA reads TGTGCCACCAGTGAGACTAGAGCGGGAGGGAACAATGAGCAGTTCTTC. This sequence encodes CATSETRAGGNNEQFF.